This T cell receptor beta chain was identified during a study of identical twins. Broader study findings: The authors noted that invariant MAIT and iNKT cells could partly confound zero-insertion analyses. Within cord blood, abundant beta clonotypes carried fewer insertions, but memory repertoires showed no such trend.

In the case of this clonotype: The antigen is unknown.

Template switching added a universal primer site, and cDNA bore unique molecular identifiers. TCRdb independently ran MiXCR on the 5' RACE reads; one entry per CDR3 protein. The sample lists about 660,000 distinct CDR3 sequences; under 9% were seen once. The CDR3 covers 13 residues. V shed 9 bases and J shed 5 bases, with 13 bases lying between them. Germline values: CDR1 KGHDR, CDR2 SFDVKD. This same sample was also part of a study on yellow fever vaccine responses in identical twins.

Sequenced: PBMCs. The clonotype comes from a woman aged 18-35 years in good health. The chain employs TRBV24-1 and TRBJ2-1; D is possibly TRBD1 (6 bases). CDR3 region: CATCVWDNNEQFF. The CDR3 nucleotides are TGTGCCACCTGTGTGTGGGACAACAATGAGCAGTTCTTC.